The entry below describes one T cell receptor (beta chain). What it binds is not known. Measured with immunoSEQ multiplex PCR; TCRdb has only the in-frame clones, and not every one. This sample has approximately 41,000 clones; around 82% occur once, and the top ten carry about 1.2%. The data derive from a study of CD4 T cells in relation to SARS-CoV-2 and coronaviruses. The CDR3 sequence is 14 residues long. Per the germline V gene, CDR1 is MNHNS and CDR2 is SASEGT. Trimming removed 0 bases at V and 7 bases at J, with 11 bases between. Specimen: naive CD4+ T cells from PBMCs, cultured in vitro. Subset meaning: naive CD4+ T cells isolated by negative enrichment. The source is an adult with COVID-19. V usage is TRBV6-1 and J usage is TRBJ2-3; D not certain. The CDR3 protein is CASSEAPSQNTQYF. In nucleotides, the CDR3 is TGTGCCAGCAGTGAAGCGCCTAGTCAGAATACGCAGTATTTT.